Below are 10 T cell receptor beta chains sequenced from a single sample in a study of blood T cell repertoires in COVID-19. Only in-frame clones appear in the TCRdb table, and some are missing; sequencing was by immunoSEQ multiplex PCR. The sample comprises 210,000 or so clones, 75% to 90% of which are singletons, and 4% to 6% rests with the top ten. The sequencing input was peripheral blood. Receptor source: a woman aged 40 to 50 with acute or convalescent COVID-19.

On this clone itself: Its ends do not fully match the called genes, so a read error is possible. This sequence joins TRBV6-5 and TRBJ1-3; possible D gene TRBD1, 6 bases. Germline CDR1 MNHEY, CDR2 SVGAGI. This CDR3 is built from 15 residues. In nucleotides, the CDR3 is TGTGCCAGCAGTTCGCTCGGGGGGCCTGGCAACACCATATATTTT. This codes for CASSSLGGPGNTIYF.

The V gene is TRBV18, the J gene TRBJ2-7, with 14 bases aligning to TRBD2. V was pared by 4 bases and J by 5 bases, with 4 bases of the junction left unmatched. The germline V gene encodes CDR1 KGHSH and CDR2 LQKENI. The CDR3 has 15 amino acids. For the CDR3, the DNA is TGTGCCAGCTCACGGACTAGCGGGGGGCTGGACGAGCAGTACGTC. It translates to CASSRTSGGLDEQYV.

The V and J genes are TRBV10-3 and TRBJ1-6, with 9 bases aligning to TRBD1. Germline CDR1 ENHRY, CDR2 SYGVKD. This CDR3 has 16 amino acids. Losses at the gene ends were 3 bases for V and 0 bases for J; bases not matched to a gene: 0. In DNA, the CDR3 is TGTGCCATCAGTGAACAGGGGGCCTCCTATAATTCACCCCTCCACTTT. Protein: CAISEQGASYNSPLHF.

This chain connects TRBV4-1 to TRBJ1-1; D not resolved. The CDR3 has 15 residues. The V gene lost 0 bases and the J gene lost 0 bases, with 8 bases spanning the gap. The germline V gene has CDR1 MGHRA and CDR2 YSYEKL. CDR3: CASSQDRQVNTEAFF. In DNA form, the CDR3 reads TGCGCCAGCAGCCAAGATCGACAAGTGAACACTGAAGCTTTCTTT.

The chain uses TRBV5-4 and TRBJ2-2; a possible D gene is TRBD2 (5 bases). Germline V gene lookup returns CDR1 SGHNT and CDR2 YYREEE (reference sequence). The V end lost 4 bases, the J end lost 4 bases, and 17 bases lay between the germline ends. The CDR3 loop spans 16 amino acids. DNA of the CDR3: TGTGCCAGCAGCCTCCGGAGGAATGCCTTCACCGGGGAGCTGTTTTTT. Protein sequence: CASSLRRNAFTGELFF.

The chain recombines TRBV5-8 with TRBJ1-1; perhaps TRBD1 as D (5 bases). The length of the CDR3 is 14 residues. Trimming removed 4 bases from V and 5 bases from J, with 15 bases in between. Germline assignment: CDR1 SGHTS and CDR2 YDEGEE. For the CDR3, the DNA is TGTGCCAGCAGCGTAAGAGGGGAGGGAACTGAAGCTTTCTTT. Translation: CASSVRGEGTEAFF. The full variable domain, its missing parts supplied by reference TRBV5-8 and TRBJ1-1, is EAGVTQSPTHLIKTRGQQATLRCSPISGHTSVYWYQQALGLGLQFLLWYDEGEERNRGNFPPRFSGRQFPNYSSELNVNALELEDSALYLCASSVRGEGTEAFFGQGTRLTVV.

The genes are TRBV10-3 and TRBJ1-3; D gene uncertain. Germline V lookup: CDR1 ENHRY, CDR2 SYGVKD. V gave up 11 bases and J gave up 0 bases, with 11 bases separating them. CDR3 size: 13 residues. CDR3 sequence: CAAVGSSGNTIYF. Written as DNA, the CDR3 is TGTGCCGCGGTCGGCTCCTCTGGAAACACCATATATTTT.

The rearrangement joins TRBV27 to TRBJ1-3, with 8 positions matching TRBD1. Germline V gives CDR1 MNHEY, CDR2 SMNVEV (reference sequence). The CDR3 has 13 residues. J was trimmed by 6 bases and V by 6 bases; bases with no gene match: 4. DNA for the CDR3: TGTGCCAGCAGCCCCAGGGGGCAAAACACCATATATTTT. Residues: CASSPRGQNTIYF.

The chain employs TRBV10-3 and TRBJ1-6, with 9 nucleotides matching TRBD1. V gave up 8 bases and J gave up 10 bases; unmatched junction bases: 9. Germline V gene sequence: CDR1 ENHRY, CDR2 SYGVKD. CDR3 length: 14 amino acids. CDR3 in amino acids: CAISNRGRESPLHF. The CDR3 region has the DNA TGTGCCATCTCTAACAGGGGGCGGGAATCACCCCTCCACTTT.

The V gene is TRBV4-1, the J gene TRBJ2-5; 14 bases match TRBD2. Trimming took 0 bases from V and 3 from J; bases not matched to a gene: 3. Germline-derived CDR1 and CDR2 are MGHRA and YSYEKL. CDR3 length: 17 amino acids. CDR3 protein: CASSQELGLAGEETQYF. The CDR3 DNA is TGCGCCAGCAGCCAAGAATTGGGACTAGCGGGGGAAGAGACCCAGTACTTC.